This passage covers 9 T cell receptor beta chains from one sample sequenced in a study of OX40 agonist ivuxolimab in advanced cancers. Libraries were constructed by the immunoSEQ multiplex PCR assay. As stored in TCRdb, this immuneACCESS dataset retains in-frame rearrangements with V and J assigned. A fraction of the clones does not appear; measured against another copy, unresolved V genes explain less than half of the discrepancy, and the remainder lacks a known reason. Within this sample are 60,000 to 100,000 clones, with approximately 93% of them counted one time only. Roughly 20% of the sample lies in the top ten. This specimen consisted of CD4+ or CD8+ T cells sorted from blood, obtained in a trial of the OX40 agonist ivuxolimab. These receptor sequences come from an adult with an advanced solid tumor such as melanoma, head and neck, liver or kidney cancer.

The chain uses TRBV2 and TRBJ2-5, with TRBD2 matching over 10 bases. CDR3 length: 16 amino acids. Per the germline V gene, CDR1 is SNHLY and CDR2 is FYNNEI. V was pared by 6 bases and J by 4 bases, with 11 bases of the junction left unmatched. This CDR3 is CASSGSLAGVSETQYF. The DNA of the CDR3 is TGTGCCAGCAGCGGAAGTCTAGCGGGAGTTTCAGAGACCCAGTACTTC. Full variable domain (outside the CDR3, taken from reference TRBV2 and TRBJ2-5): EPEVTQTPSHQVTQMGQEVILRCVPISNHLYFYWYRQILGQKVEFLVSFYNNEISEKSEIFDDQFSVERPDGSNFTLKIRSTKLEDSAMYFCASSGSLAGVSETQYFGPGTRLLVL.

This chain joins TRBV5-6 and TRBJ2-5; 7 bases align to TRBD2. The germline V gene has CDR1 SGHDT and CDR2 YYEEEE. The CDR3 is made up of 15 amino acids. V dropped 0 bases and J dropped 1; count of bases not matched to a gene: 3. Written as DNA, the CDR3 is TGTGCCAGCAGCTTGGGCCTAGCGGTCCAAGAGACCCAGTACTTC. Translation gives CASSLGLAVQETQYF.

The chain has TRBV5-3 and TRBJ1-2, with TRBD1 identical over 7 bases. TRBV5-3 is an open reading frame whose function is uncertain. The ends lost 0 bases at V and 3 bases at J; junction bases unmatched: 8. CDR3 length: 16 amino acids. DNA for the CDR3: TGTGCCAGAAGCTTGGAGCGTGGCAGGGGGGACTATGGCTACACCTTC. Its translation is CARSLERGRGDYGYTF.

This clone was seen only once. The chain joins TRBV27 to TRBJ2-1, with TRBD1 matching over 8 bases. Germline CDR1 and CDR2: MNHEY and SMNVEV (reference sequence). Trimming at V came to 4 bases and at J to 2 bases, leaving 4 bases not matched to a gene. The CDR3 has 15 amino acids. The CDR3 here is CASSSGQGPYNEQFF. CDR3 sequence (DNA): TGTGCCAGCAGTTCAGGACAGGGACCCTACAATGAGCAGTTCTTC.

The chain recombines TRBV7-2 with TRBJ2-7; maybe TRBD2 (5 bases). The CDR3 covers 16 residues. Germline CDR1 and CDR2: SGHTA and FQGNSA. V dropped 1 base and J dropped 3 bases, with 16 bases sitting between them. The CDR3 nucleotides are TGTGCCAGCAGCTTAGTAGAGGGCCCCCTTAGCTACGAGCAGTACTTC. Translating gives CASSLVEGPLSYEQYF.

The CDR3 region is CASSYGSIYEQYF. The CDR3 DNA is TGTGCCAGCAGTTACGGGTCCATCTACGAGCAGTACTTC. The chain is built from TRBV6-5 and TRBJ2-7; D ambiguous. The CDR3 contains 13 residues. In germline, CDR1 is MNHEY, CDR2 SVGAGI. V lost 2 bases, J lost 3 bases, and 8 bases lay in between.

This CDR3 is CASSVGQETQYF. CDR3 nucleotide sequence: TGTGCCAGCAGCGTAGGACAAGAGACCCAGTACTTC. This chain joins TRBV9 and TRBJ2-5; D gene uncertain. CDR3 length equals 12 residues. The germline V gene encodes CDR1 SGDLS and CDR2 YYNGEE. Trimming stripped 0 bases from V and 2 bases from J, with 2 bases between.

J is TRBJ1-5 and V is TRBV5-5; D is ambiguous. CDR3 length equals 14 residues. CDR1 is SGHKS and CDR2 is YYEKEE in the germline V gene (reference sequence). The germline V and J ends were trimmed by 4 bases and 3 bases, with 11 bases remaining between them. CDR3 region: CASSMVFSNQPQHF. The CDR3 DNA reads TGTGCCAGCAGCATGGTCTTTTCCAATCAGCCCCAGCATTTT.

As DNA, the CDR3 is TGTGCCAGCAGTTCCCCCGGGACAGAATCTGGGGCCAACGTCCTGACTTTC. Amino acids: CASSSPGTESGANVLTF. The chain carries TRBV28 and TRBJ2-6; TRBD1 matches at 7 bases. The trim removed 4 bases at V and 1 base at J, leaving 7 bases unmatched. Germline V lookup: CDR1 MDHEN, CDR2 SYDVKM. The CDR3 consists of 17 residues.